This T cell receptor beta chain originates from a study of hypomethylating agent response in myelodysplastic syndrome. For the study at large: Patients with myelodysplastic syndrome were roughly 9 male and 2 female. Non-responders met neither complete response nor hematologic improvement criteria, which defined response. Overall study results and limits: Analysis covered a small cohort of just approximately ten patients. Possible novel MDS antigen recognition by shared GLIPH2 clusters needs experimental validation.

V gave up 3 bases and J gave up 4 bases; unmatched junction bases: 4. The V gene's germline CDR1 is PRHDT and CDR2 FYEKMQ (reference sequence). The CDR3 is 14 residues long. Of note for this clone: Antigen: not known.

Using immunoSEQ multiplex PCR, the repertoire was profiled, and TCRdb retains in-frame clones only, with some absent. The sample yields around 5,000 clones, about 86% seen once. This clonotype originated in a human donor with myelodysplastic syndrome. This sequence joins TRBV13 and TRBJ2-7; 9 nucleotides match TRBD1. The sequencing here drew on bone marrow, taken before or after starting hypomethylating agent treatment for myelodysplastic syndrome (not recorded which). The CDR3 protein is CASSLDRGQYEQYF. CDR3 in DNA: TGTGCCAGCAGCTTGGACAGGGGTCAGTACGAGCAGTACTTC.